This record concerns one T cell receptor beta chain sequence. These data originate in a study of T-cell reconstitution after alpha-beta-depleted transplantation in children. CDR3 size: 18 residues. V lost 3 bases, J lost 1 base, and 7 bases stayed unmatched. Germline loops: CDR1 KGHSH, CDR2 LQKENI. Preparing the TCRbeta library involved the use of unique molecular identifiers. TCRdb recomputed calls from the PCR reads with MiXCR, one row per CDR3 protein. The profile shows 440,000 or so distinct CDR3 sequences, around 46% of them singletons. The source material was PBMCs, sampled before TCRalphabeta/CD19-depleted stem cell transplant. This receptor was obtained from a girl aged 2 to 10 with aplastic anemia, due to receive a stem cell transplant. The rearrangement joins TRBV18 to TRBJ2-2, with 11 nucleotides matching TRBD2. In nucleotides, the CDR3 is TGTGCCAGCTCACCCGGGCCCGGGACTAGCGGGAACACCGGGGAGCTGTTTTTT. It codes for CASSPGPGTSGNTGELFF.